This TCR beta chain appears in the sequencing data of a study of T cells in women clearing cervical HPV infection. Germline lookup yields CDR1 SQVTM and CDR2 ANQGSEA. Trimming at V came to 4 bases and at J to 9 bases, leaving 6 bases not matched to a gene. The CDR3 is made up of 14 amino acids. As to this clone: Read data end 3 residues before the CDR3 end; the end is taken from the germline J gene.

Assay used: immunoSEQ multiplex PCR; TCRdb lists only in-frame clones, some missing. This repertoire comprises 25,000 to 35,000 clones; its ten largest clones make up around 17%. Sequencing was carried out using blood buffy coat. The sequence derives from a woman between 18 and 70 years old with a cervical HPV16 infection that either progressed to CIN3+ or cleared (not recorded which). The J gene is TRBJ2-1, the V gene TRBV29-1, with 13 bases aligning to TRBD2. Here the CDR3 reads CSVGRTSGGIEQFF. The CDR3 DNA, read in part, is TGCAGCGTTGGTAGGACTAGCGGGGGTATTGAG.